This T cell receptor beta chain was found in a study of blood T cell repertoires in COVID-19. Turning to the study itself: The United States, Italy and Spain provided the acute and convalescent COVID-19 samples.

With respect to this clone: Other DNA sequences in this sample translate to the same CDR3.

The CDR3 spans 15 residues. The junction had 4 bases not matched to a gene; V was cut back by 0 bases and J by 1 base. Germline CDR1 reads SGDLS; CDR2 reads YYNGEE. In the original workflow: Reference gene primer amplification gave estimated nucleated cell counts. Produced via immunoSEQ multiplex PCR; TCRdb's table is partial and in-frame only. V and J calls and clone size are those listed in that table; D and trimming were worked out from the DNA. The sample lists over 300,000 clones, around 92% occurring once. V usage is TRBV9 and J usage is TRBJ2-7; 7 bases match TRBD1. Sequencing was performed on peripheral blood. The receptor's source is a man aged 35-49 years with acute or convalescent COVID-19. This CDR3 reads CASSVEGQSSYEQYF. In DNA form, the CDR3 reads TGTGCCAGCAGCGTAGAGGGACAGAGTTCCTACGAGCAGTACTTC.